This TCR beta chain was documented in a study of cytomegalovirus exposure and HLA in healthy donors. There are 16 residues in the CDR3. Trimming removed 0 bases at V and 6 bases at J, with 17 bases between. Germline V CDR1 and CDR2: MGHRA, YSYEKL. Amplification used 60 Vbeta primers and 13 Jbeta primers. The method was immunoSEQ multiplex PCR; TCRdb's version includes in-frame clones alone and lacks a portion of them. The sample lists about 65,000 clones; approximately 78% were seen once. The chain recombines TRBV4-1 with TRBJ2-5; D uncertain. The sequenced sample consisted of PBMCs. The clonotype originates from a girl between 5 and 17 years old in good health and CMV-seropositive. The CDR3 coding sequence is TGCGCCAGCAGCCAAGATCATAGGTTTGCGCGGAAGACCCAGTACTTC. Its translation is CASSQDHRFARKTQYF.